Below are 5 T cell receptor beta chains sequenced from a single sample in a study of T cell repertoires in cytomegalovirus infection. TCRdb re-called the reads through MiXCR, storing one row per CDR3 protein. The data contain some 600,000 distinct CDR3 sequences, approximately 25% of them seen just once; the ten biggest clones take up 8%. The sample consisted of CD8+ T cells from PBMCs. The receptor source for this set is a human donor in good health (CMV status not recorded). Some clones in this sample may be carry-over from other donors' samples.

The chain combines TRBV9 with TRBJ1-2; D gene uncertain. Trimming shortened V by 9 bases and J by 0 bases, and 12 bases separated the two germline ends. CDR3 length: 13 amino acids. The germline CDR1 and CDR2 sequences are SGDLS and YYNGEE. The CDR3 sequence is CATSDYSNYGYTF. The CDR3 DNA sequence: TGTGCCACATCAGACTACTCTAACTATGGCTACACCTTC.

This rearrangement joins TRBV7-9 to TRBJ1-1; no definite D call. The germline V gene encodes CDR1 SEHNR and CDR2 FQNEAQ (reference sequence). The CDR3 has 16 amino acids. The V gene lost 3 bases and the J gene lost 3 bases, with 17 bases spanning the gap. The CDR3 coding sequence is TGTGCCAGCAGCTTTTCCGGGCAGGAACGGTACACTGAAGCTTTCTTT. It encodes CASSFSGQERYTEAFF.

This clonotype showed up many times. This chain connects TRBV7-2 to TRBJ2-3, with TRBD2 matching over 9 bases. V was pared by 1 base and J by 5 bases, with 1 base of the junction left unmatched. This CDR3 is 14 amino acids long. Germline V gene lookup returns CDR1 SGHTA and CDR2 FQGNSA. The CDR3 nucleotides read TGTGCCAGCAGCTTAGGCGGGGGGGTAGATACGCAGTATTTT. Protein product: CASSLGGGVDTQYF.

This clonotype was counted between two and nine times. The genes are TRBV20-1 and TRBJ1-2, with D hard to call. The CDR3 totals 14 residues. V was clipped by 0 bases and J by 5 bases, with 13 bases between them. Germline V gives CDR1 DFQATT, CDR2 SNEGSKA (reference sequence). CDR3 sequence (DNA): TGCAGTGCTAGAGATGGAGAGGCTCCTTATGGCTACACCTTC. Encoded protein: CSARDGEAPYGYTF.

CDR3 region: CASSMVGEEQFF. DNA for the CDR3: TGTGCCAGTAGTATGGTGGGGGAAGAGCAGTTCTTC. The rearrangement joins TRBV19 to TRBJ2-1; the D call may be TRBD1 or TRBD2 (5 bases each). With 3 bases removed from V and 10 bases from J, the gap between germline ends came to 10 bases. The CDR3 spans 12 residues. Germline CDR1 LNHDA, CDR2 SQIVND (reference sequence).